This T cell receptor beta chain was identified in a study of T-cell memory formation after mild COVID-19. TCRdb ran MiXCR on the 5' RACE reads and lists one entry per CDR3 protein. Of roughly 50,000 distinct CDR3 sequences listed, 12% are singletons. This CDR3 comprises 15 residues. The ends were cut back, 1 base at V and 7 bases at J, with 17 bases in the middle. Germline CDR1 and CDR2: SGHDT and YYEEEE. This TCR was sampled from a man younger than 30 who had mild COVID-19 (a few samples of this study predate the infection). Cell type and time point are not known. The rearrangement links TRBV5-6 to TRBJ2-5, with a possible D match to TRBD1 (6 bases). Sequenced sample: PBMCs or a T cell subset sorted from them (not recorded which). The CDR3 DNA reads TGTGCCAGCAGCTTGTGGGGGCGCGGGTTCGGGACCCAGTACTTC. Translation: CASSLWGRGFGTQYF.